The TCR beta chain described here comes from a study of Ad26.COV2.S vaccination and SARS-CoV-2 variants. The data were produced by immunoSEQ multiplex PCR, yet TCRdb's version contains in-frame clones alone and is incomplete. The data contain 85,000 to 95,000 clones, more than 65% of them singletons. This CDR3 region has 12 residues. Germline CDR1 and CDR2: MNHEY and SVGEGT. The V and J ends lost 5 bases and 4 bases, in that order; junction bases with no gene match: 0. This sequence joins TRBV6-2 or TRBV6-3 and TRBJ1-2; 8 bases map to TRBD1. The material was peripheral blood, obtained after recovery from COVID-19. This clonotype was obtained from a human donor who had recovered from COVID-19. CDR3 loop: CASSGTGYGYTF. The DNA for the CDR3 is TGTGCCAGCAGTGGGACAGGCTATGGCTACACCTTC.